This T cell receptor beta chain was retrieved from a study of blood T cell repertoires in COVID-19. Across the whole study: The samples span acute and convalescent COVID-19 from the United States, Italy and Spain. The analysed material was cDNA or gDNA that came from T cells, B-cell-depleted T cells, or PBMCs.

Methods used by the authors: Scientists estimated how many nucleated cells there were by amplifying reference gene primers. Some clones are missing from TCRdb's copy, which holds only in-frame ones; the method was immunoSEQ multiplex PCR. V and J calls and clone size are as listed in that table; D and trimming were resolved from the DNA. The repertoire consists of 200,000 or so clones, with 84% occurring once and the leading ten covering about a fifth. The CDR3 sequence is 15 residues long. With 4 bases clipped from V and 2 bases from J, the junction kept 6 bases outside the gene matches. Germline CDR1 MDHEN, CDR2 SYDVKM.

The receptor comes from a human donor in a cohort sampled during active COVID-19. The chain carries TRBV28 and TRBJ1-2; 8 nucleotides agree with TRBD1. Sequenced: peripheral blood. The CDR3 nucleotides read TGTGCCAGCAGTTCTTCAGGGGGCCGCAACTATGGCTACACCTTC. Protein sequence: CASSSSGGRNYGYTF.